The 20 T cell receptor beta chains presented below share a single source sample, sequenced in a study. TCRdb processed the RT-PCR reads anew with MiXCR; each CDR3 protein has one entry. The sample consists of hundreds of thousands of distinct CDR3 sequences, approximately 15% of them appearing once. Source material: memory CD4+ T cells from blood. The source is a female donor in good health, serving as a healthy control.

This clonotype has a count of ten or more. The V gene is TRBV6-6, the J gene TRBJ1-2; 7 bases map to TRBD1. The ends lost 6 bases at V and 5 bases at J; junction bases unmatched: 12. The CDR3 is 15 amino acids. CDR1 and CDR2 from the germline V gene are MNHNY and SVGAGI (reference sequence). As DNA, the CDR3 is TGTGCCAGCAGCCCCCGTGGGGACAGAAGTTATGGCTACACCTTC. This sequence encodes CASSPRGDRSYGYTF.

The rearrangement joins TRBV5-1 to TRBJ1-3; D perhaps matches TRBD1 (6 bases). The CDR3 loop spans 15 amino acids. With 4 bases removed from V and 1 base from J, the gap between germline ends came to 12 bases. CDR1 is SGHRS, CDR2 YFSETQ, per germline. CDR3 residues: CASSLGTTSGNTIYF. As DNA, the CDR3 is TGCGCCAGCAGCCTAGGGACAACTTCTGGAAACACCATATATTTT. The variable domain in full, with the rest retrieved from reference TRBV5-1 and TRBJ1-3, is KAGVTQTPRYLIKTRGQQVTLSCSPISGHRSVSWYQQTPGQGLQFLFEYFSETQRNKGNFPGRFSGRQFSNSRSEMNVSTLELGDSALYLCASSLGTTSGNTIYFGEGSWLTVV.

The V call is TRBV11-3, the J call TRBJ2-3, with D unresolved. This CDR3 region has 14 residues. The V and J ends lost 4 bases and 4 bases respectively, with 12 bases between them. The germline CDR1 and CDR2 sequences are SGHNT and YENEEA. DNA for the CDR3: TGTGCCAGCAGCTGGGGTTCCGTCGCAGATACGCAGTATTTT. Translating gives CASSWGSVADTQYF.

The chain is built from TRBV15 and TRBJ2-4, with TRBD2 matching over 9 bases. With V trimmed by 7 bases and J by 3 bases, 7 bases remained unmatched. The CDR3 extends over 15 amino acids. From germline, CDR1 is LNHNV and CDR2 YYDKDF (reference sequence). The CDR3, as DNA: TGTGCCACCAACTTAGCGGGAGCGGGCAAAAACATTCAGTACTTC. Encoded protein: CATNLAGAGKNIQYF.

As regards this clonotype: This may be a read error: a much more frequent sequence differs by one nucleotide. The chain is built from TRBV7-3 and TRBJ2-6; no clear D. The CDR3 consists of 15 residues. Germline CDR1 reads SGHTA; CDR2 reads FQGTGA. The CDR3 region has the DNA TGTGACAGCACCCTAGATAGCTCTGGGGCCAACGTCCTGACTTTC. Translated: CDSTLDSSGANVLTF.

This rearrangement joins TRBV27 to TRBJ2-3, with a possible D match to TRBD2 (7 bases). This CDR3 region has 16 residues. The germline V and J ends were trimmed by 5 bases and 6 bases, with 21 bases remaining between them. From germline, CDR1 is MNHEY and CDR2 SMNVEV (reference sequence). CDR3 sequence: CASSAVGRGGRDTQYF. CDR3 sequence (DNA): TGTGCCAGCAGTGCAGTAGGTAGGGGGGGAAGGGATACGCAGTATTTT.

The J gene is TRBJ1-1, the V gene TRBV10-3, with TRBD1 matching 12 bases. The V and J ends lost 6 bases and 7 bases, in that order; junction bases with no gene match: 6. Per the germline V gene, CDR1 is ENHRY and CDR2 is SYGVKD. This CDR3 has 14 amino acids. The CDR3 spells CAISRDRGLVEAFF. The CDR3 DNA follows: TGTGCCATCAGCAGGGACAGGGGGCTGGTTGAAGCTTTCTTT.

This sequence joins TRBV20-1 and TRBJ2-5; 8 bases are shared with TRBD2. Germline CDR1 is DFQATT and CDR2 is SNEGSKA (reference sequence). V shed 1 base, J shed 4 bases, and the junction held 5 bases outside the gene matches. CDR3 length: 14 amino acids. The CDR3 DNA sequence: TGCAGTGCTAGAGTAGGCGGGGGGACAGAGACCCAGTACTTC. It codes for CSARVGGGTETQYF.

This clonotype has a handful of counts. The genes are TRBV11-2 and TRBJ1-1; 8 bases align to TRBD1. The CDR3 spans 14 residues. CDR1 is SGHAT, CDR2 FQNNGV, per germline. Trimming cost V 6 bases and J 7 bases; bases outside gene matches: 10. The CDR3 sequence is CASSRSTGAIEAFF. The CDR3, as DNA: TGTGCCAGCAGTCGTTCGACAGGGGCTATTGAAGCTTTCTTT.

The V gene is TRBV5-1, the J gene TRBJ2-5; D is perhaps TRBD1 (6 bases). V lost 3 bases and J 5 bases, leaving 14 bases between the germline ends. Looked up from germline, CDR1 is SGHRS and CDR2 is YFSETQ. This CDR3 has 14 residues. CDR3 in DNA: TGCGCCAGCAGCTCAGGGGTCCTTCCGGAGACCCAGTACTTC. It encodes CASSSGVLPETQYF.

The chain combines TRBV5-1 with TRBJ1-4; D gene uncertain. The CDR3 contains 13 residues. V gave up 0 bases and J gave up 7 bases, with 7 bases separating them. In germline, CDR1 is SGHRS, CDR2 YFSETQ. Written as DNA, the CDR3 is TGCGCCAGCAGCTTGGACGGTCTTGAAAAACTGTTTTTT. This sequence encodes CASSLDGLEKLFF.

V is TRBV24-1 and J is TRBJ2-1; D possibly matches TRBD1 or TRBD2 (6 bases each). The CDR3 sequence is 15 residues long. Looked up from germline, CDR1 is KGHDR and CDR2 is SFDVKD. Trimming cost V 3 bases and J 12 bases, with 20 bases left between them. For the CDR3, the DNA is TGTGCCACCAGTGATCTTTCGGGGGCCGGGACTTCGCAGTTCTTC. Its protein product is CATSDLSGAGTSQFF.

This clonotype showed up many times. J is TRBJ2-1 and V is TRBV2; TRBD2 aligns across 8 bases. The CDR3 runs to 15 residues. V lost 6 bases and J lost 2; bases outside the gene matches: 6. Germline V gives CDR1 SNHLY, CDR2 FYNNEI. The CDR3, as DNA: TGTGCCAGCAGCTTAGCGGGGCCCACCTACAATGAGCAGTTCTTC. Amino acids: CASSLAGPTYNEQFF.

The chain recombines TRBV27 with TRBJ1-5; D gene uncertain. Trimming shortened V by 1 base and J by 0 bases, and 13 bases separated the two germline ends. Germline CDR1 MNHEY, CDR2 SMNVEV (reference sequence). CDR3 length: 17 amino acids. CDR3 loop: CASSLFSAQLSNQPQHF. CDR3 nucleotides: TGTGCCAGCAGTTTATTTTCAGCTCAGCTTAGCAATCAGCCCCAGCATTTT.

This clonotype came up a few times. The chain joins TRBV5-6 to TRBJ2-1; D is unresolved. CDR1 is SGHDT and CDR2 is YYEEEE in the germline V gene. Between the trimmed V and J ends, which lost 1 base and 8 bases, there was a span of 10 bases. CDR3 length equals 13 residues. The CDR3: CASSLRALDEQFF. The CDR3 DNA is TGTGCCAGCAGCTTGCGGGCCTTGGATGAGCAGTTCTTC.

The rearrangement links TRBV10-3 to TRBJ1-2; the match to TRBD1 covers 7 bases. The germline V gene encodes CDR1 ENHRY and CDR2 SYGVKD. V lost 10 bases, J lost 2 bases, and 10 bases stayed unmatched. The CDR3 is 14 residues long. CDR3 region: CATLFGTENYGYTF. CDR3 DNA sequence: TGTGCCACCCTGTTCGGGACAGAGAACTATGGCTACACCTTC.

This clonotype has more than one count but fewer than ten. The chain is built from TRBV7-9 and TRBJ1-4, with 8 positions matching TRBD1. Germline CDR1 and CDR2: SEHNR and FQNEAQ (reference sequence). The length of the CDR3 is 15 residues. V shed 5 bases, J shed 7 bases, and the junction held 9 bases outside the gene matches. The DNA for the CDR3 is TGTGCCAGCAGCACTCGACAGGGGACGACTGAAAAACTGTTTTTT. It translates to CASSTRQGTTEKLFF. The whole variable domain, remainder taken from reference TRBV7-9 and TRBJ1-4, is DTGVSQNPRHKITKRGQNVTFRCDPISEHNRLYWYRQTLGQGPEFLTYFQNEAQLEKSRLLSDRFSAERPKGSFSTLEIQRTEQGDSAMYLCASSTRQGTTEKLFFGSGTQLSVL.

The chain combines TRBV28 with TRBJ1-1, with unresolved D. This CDR3 has 10 residues. Looked up from germline, CDR1 is MDHEN and CDR2 is SYDVKM. Deletions cut 6 bases from V and 7 bases from J, with 6 bases between. CDR3: CASRRYEAFF. In DNA, the CDR3 is TGTGCCAGCAGACGATATGAAGCTTTCTTT.

This clonotype has at least ten counts. The chain is built from TRBV6-5 and TRBJ2-7; 9 bases agree with TRBD2. This CDR3 is built from 16 residues. Germline trimming cut 2 bases from V and 6 bases from J; bases unmatched to any gene: 11. CDR1 is MNHEY and CDR2 is SVGAGI in the germline V gene. CDR3 loop: CASSYGRGGGPREQYF. CDR3 coding DNA: TGTGCCAGCAGTTACGGTCGCGGGGGGGGGCCCCGCGAGCAGTACTTC.

In its sample, this clonotype was seen once. This chain connects TRBV24-1 to TRBJ2-5; D might be TRBD1 or TRBD2, each matching 5 bases. Germline assignment: CDR1 KGHDR and CDR2 SFDVKD. The CDR3 totals 13 residues. Trimming left V 7 bases short and J 2 bases short, with 10 bases between. CDR3 coding DNA: TGTGCCACCAGGGGGACGAATCAAGAGACCCAGTACTTC. Amino acids: CATRGTNQETQYF.